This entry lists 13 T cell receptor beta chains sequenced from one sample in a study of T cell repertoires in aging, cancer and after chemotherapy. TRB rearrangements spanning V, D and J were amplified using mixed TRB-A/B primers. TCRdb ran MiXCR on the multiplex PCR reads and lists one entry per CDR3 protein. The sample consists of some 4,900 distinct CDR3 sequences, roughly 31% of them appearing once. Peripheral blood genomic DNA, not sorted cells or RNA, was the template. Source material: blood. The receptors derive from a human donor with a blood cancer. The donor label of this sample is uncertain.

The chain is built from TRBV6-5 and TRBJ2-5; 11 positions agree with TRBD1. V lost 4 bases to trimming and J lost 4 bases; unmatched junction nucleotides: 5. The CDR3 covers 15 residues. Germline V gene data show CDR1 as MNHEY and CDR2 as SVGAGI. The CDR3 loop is CASSFSGTGGETQYF. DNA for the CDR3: TGTGCCAGCAGTTTCTCCGGGACAGGGGGAGAGACCCAGTACTTC.

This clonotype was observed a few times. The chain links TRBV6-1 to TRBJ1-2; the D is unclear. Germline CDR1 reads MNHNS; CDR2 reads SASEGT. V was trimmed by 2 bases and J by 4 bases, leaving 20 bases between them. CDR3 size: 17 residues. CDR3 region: CASSESRLLQRSYGYTF. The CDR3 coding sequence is TGTGCCAGCAGTGAAAGCCGACTACTCCAACGGAGCTATGGCTACACCTTC.

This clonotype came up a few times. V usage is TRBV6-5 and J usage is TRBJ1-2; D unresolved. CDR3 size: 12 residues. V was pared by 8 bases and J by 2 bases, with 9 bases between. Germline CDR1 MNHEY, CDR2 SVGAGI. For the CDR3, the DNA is TGTGCCAGCGCGAGCGAGAACTATGGCTACACCTTC. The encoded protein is CASASENYGYTF.

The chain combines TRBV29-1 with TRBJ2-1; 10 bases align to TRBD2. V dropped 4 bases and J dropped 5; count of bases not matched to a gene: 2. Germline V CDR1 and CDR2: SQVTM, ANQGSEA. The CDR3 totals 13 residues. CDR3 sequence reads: CSVGLAGNNEQFF. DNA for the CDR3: TGCAGCGTTGGACTAGCGGGTAACAATGAGCAGTTCTTC.

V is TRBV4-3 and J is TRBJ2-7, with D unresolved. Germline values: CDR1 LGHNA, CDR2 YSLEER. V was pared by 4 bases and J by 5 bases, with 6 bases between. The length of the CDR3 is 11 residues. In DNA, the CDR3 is TGCGCCAGCAGCCGCGGCAACGAGCAGTACTTC. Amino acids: CASSRGNEQYF.

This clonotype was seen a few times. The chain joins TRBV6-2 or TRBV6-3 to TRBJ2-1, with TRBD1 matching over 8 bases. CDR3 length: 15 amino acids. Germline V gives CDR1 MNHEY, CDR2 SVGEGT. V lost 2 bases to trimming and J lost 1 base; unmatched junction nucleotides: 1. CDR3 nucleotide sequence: TGTGCCAGCAGTTACAGGACAGGGTCCTACAATGAGCAGTTCTTC. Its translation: CASSYRTGSYNEQFF.

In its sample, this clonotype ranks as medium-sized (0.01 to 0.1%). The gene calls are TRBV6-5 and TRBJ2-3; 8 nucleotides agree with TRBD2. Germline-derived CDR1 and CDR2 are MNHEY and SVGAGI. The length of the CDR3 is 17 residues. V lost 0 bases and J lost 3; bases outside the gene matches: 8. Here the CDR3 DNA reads TGTGCCAGCAGTTACTCTTCAGCGAGCGGGAGAACAGATACGCAGTATTTT. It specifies CASSYSSASGRTDTQYF.

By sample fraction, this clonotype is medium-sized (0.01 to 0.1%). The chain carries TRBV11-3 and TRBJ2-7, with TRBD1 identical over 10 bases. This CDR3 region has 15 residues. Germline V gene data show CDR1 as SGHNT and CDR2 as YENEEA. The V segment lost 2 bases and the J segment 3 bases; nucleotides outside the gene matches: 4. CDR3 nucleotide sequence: TGTGCCAGCAGCTTATGGGACAGGGGATTCTACGAGCAGTACTTC. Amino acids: CASSLWDRGFYEQYF.

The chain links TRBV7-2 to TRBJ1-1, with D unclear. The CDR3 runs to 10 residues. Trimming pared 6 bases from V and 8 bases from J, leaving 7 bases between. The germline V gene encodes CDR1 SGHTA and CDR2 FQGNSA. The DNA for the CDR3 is TGTGCCAGCAGTATCCGAGAAGCTTTCTTT. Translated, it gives CASSIREAFF.

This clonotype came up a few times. The CDR3 bases are TGCAGTGCTGGGGGCAGTAGTTCTGGGGCCAACGTCCTGACTTTC. As protein: CSAGGSSSGANVLTF. The chain uses TRBV20-1 and TRBJ2-6, with a tentative D call TRBD1 (6 bases). The germline V and J ends were trimmed by 5 bases and 1 base, with 12 bases remaining between them. This CDR3 is built from 15 residues. Germline lookup yields CDR1 DFQATT and CDR2 SNEGSKA (reference sequence).

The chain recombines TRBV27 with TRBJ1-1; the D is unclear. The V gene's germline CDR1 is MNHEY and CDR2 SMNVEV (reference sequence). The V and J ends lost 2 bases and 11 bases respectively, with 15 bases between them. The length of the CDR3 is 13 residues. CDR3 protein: CASSLSGLTLAFF. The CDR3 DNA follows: TGTGCCAGCAGTTTAAGCGGCCTCACGTTGGCTTTCTTT.

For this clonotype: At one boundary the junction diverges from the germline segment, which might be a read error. CDR3 sequence reads: CASSTFLIGERNTENQPQHF. CDR3 DNA: TGCGCCAGCAGCACTTTCTTGATAGGGGAAAGAAATACGGAAAATCAGCCCCAGCATTTT. V gene TRBV4-2 combines with J gene TRBJ1-5, with D possibly TRBD1 on 5 matching bases. In germline, CDR1 is LGHNA, CDR2 YNFKEQ. The CDR3 has 20 amino acids.

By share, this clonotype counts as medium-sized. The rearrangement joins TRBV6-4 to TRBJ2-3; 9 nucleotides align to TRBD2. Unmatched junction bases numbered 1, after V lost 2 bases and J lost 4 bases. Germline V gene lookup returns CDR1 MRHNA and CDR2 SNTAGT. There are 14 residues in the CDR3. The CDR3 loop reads CASSDPSGADTQYF. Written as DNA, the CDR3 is TGTGCCAGCAGTGACCCTAGCGGGGCAGATACGCAGTATTTT.